Listed here is a single T cell receptor beta chain. Possible read error: a much larger clone is one base away. These data originate in a study of tumor-infiltrating lymphocytes in primary liver carcinoma. Study-level information: Sequencing of the samples generated roughly 3.5 to 7.5 million productive TCRbeta reads, with similar yields across tissue types.

Unsorted bulk tissue, about 19-32 mg of it, served as the source for co-extraction of RNA and DNA. Patients had primary liver carcinoma treated by surgical resection. With chronic HBV infection, the patients were also treatment-naive. Sampling of each tumor involved five separate regions. Germline CDR1 is MGHRA and CDR2 is YSYEKL. The V gene end was trimmed by 6 bases and the J gene end by 3 bases; junction bases not matched to a gene: 8. The CDR3 has 15 residues. A constant-region primer served to make TCR beta cDNA from about 530 ng total RNA. Researchers made the TCR beta libraries by running three nested multiplex PCR rounds with slightly modified ARM-PCR. It was with TRBV1-TRBV30 forward primers and a C-beta reverse primer that the first two PCR rounds were run, at around 11 cycles each. MiXCR, applied by TCRdb to the multiplex PCR reads, yields one record per CDR3 protein. The sample yields 100,000 to 120,000 distinct CDR3 sequences, roughly 80% seen once.

What was sequenced was liver tumor tissue from sampling region 3. Documented subset: tumor region T3, left-lateral pole. This chain connects TRBV4-1 to TRBJ2-3; TRBD2 matches at 8 bases. The TCR was taken from a man aged 40-49 years with primary liver carcinoma and hepatitis B virus infection. This CDR3 reads CASRVDSGMTDTQYF. The CDR3, as DNA: TGCGCCAGCAGGGTCGATAGCGGGATGACAGATACGCAGTATTTT.